Included here is one TCR beta chain sequence, with context. As yet, its antigen is unknown. The sample is drawn from a study of cytomegalovirus exposure and HLA in healthy donors. Study-wide findings and caveats: Most TCRs appeared rarely, but some public TCRs recurred in many donors. In an earlier analysis, about 90% or about 30%: the productive usage of most TCR beta V segments. As a later analysis revealed, the rate of TCR association differed by HLA locus, with DRB1 most and HLA-C fewest. In a later analysis, V- and J-gene trimming of beta chains associated with a DCLRE1C missense variant, replicated independently.

Primers included in the PCR were 60 Vbeta and 13 Jbeta primers. Method: immunoSEQ multiplex PCR; TCRdb's copy keeps in-frame clones and lacks some. Among around 30,000 clones listed, 80% to 90% were seen once. Trimming left V 1 base short and J 0 bases short, with 16 bases between. The CDR3 is made up of 18 amino acids. The germline V gene encodes CDR1 SEHNR and CDR2 FQNEAQ (reference sequence). V gene TRBV7-9 combines with J gene TRBJ1-3; D gene unclear. Source material: PBMCs. The receptor comes from a boy aged 5-17 years in good health and CMV-seronegative. The CDR3 is CASSLDLAGFISGNTIYF. The DNA of the CDR3 is TGTGCCAGCAGCTTAGACTTGGCAGGCTTTATCTCTGGAAACACCATATATTTT.